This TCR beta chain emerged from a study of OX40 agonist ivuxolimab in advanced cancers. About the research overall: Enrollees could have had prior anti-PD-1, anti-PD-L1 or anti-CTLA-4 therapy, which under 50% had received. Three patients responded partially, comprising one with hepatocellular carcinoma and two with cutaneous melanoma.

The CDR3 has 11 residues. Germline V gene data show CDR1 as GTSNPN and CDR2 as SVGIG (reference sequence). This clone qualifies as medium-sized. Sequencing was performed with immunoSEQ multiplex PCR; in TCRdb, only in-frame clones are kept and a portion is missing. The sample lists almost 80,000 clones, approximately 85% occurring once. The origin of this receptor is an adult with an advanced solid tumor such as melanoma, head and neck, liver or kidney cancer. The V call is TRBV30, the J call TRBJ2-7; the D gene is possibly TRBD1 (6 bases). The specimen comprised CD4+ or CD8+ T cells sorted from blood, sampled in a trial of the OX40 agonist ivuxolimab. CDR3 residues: CGYRERNEQYF. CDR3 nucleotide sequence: TGTGGATACAGGGAAAGGAACGAGCAGTACTTC.